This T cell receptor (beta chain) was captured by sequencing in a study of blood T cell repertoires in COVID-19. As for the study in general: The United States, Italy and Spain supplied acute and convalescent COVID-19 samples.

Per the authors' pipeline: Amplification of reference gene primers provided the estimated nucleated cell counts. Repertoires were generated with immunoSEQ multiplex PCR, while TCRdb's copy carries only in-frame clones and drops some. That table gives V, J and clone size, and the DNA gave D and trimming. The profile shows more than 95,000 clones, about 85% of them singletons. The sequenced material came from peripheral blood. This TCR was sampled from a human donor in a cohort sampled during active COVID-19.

The DNA for the CDR3 is TGCGCCAGCAGCCAAGAACTCACCCTAGCGGGAGACCCCGCGAACACCGGGGAGCTGTTTTTT. It specifies CASSQELTLAGDPANTGELFF. V gene TRBV4-1 combines with J gene TRBJ2-2; 10 bases fit TRBD2. This CDR3 has 21 amino acids. Germline CDR1 MGHRA, CDR2 YSYEKL. V shed 0 bases and J 0 bases; nucleotides not matched to a gene: 13.